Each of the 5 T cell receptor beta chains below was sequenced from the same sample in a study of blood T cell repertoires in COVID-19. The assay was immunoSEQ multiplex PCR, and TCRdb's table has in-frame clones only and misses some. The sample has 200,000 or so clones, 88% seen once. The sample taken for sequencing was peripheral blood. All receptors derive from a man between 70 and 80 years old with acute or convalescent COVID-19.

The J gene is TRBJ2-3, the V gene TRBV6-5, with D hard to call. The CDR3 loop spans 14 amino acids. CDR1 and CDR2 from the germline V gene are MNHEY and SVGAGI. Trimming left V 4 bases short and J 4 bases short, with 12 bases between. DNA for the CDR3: TGTGCCAGCAGTTTAGCTGCTACGGCAGATACGCAGTATTTT. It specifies CASSLAATADTQYF.

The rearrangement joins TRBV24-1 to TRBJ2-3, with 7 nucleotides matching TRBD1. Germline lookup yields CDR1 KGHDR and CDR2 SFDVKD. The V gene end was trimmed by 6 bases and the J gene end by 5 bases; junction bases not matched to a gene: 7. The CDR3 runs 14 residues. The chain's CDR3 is CATSLGGGQDTQYF. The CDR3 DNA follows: TGTGCCACCAGTCTAGGGGGCGGTCAAGATACGCAGTATTTT.

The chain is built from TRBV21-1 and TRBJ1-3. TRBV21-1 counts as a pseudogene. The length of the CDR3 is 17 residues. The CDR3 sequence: CASSTPREADSGNTIYF. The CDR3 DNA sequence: TGTGCCAGCAGCACCCCGCGGGAGGCGGACTCTGGAAACACCATATATTTT.

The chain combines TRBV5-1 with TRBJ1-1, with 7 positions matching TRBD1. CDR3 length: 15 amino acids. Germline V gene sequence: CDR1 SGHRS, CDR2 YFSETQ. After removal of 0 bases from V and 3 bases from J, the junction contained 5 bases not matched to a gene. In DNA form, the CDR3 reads TGCGCCAGCAGCTTGGACGGACAGGACTACACTGAAGCTTTCTTT. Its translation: CASSLDGQDYTEAFF.

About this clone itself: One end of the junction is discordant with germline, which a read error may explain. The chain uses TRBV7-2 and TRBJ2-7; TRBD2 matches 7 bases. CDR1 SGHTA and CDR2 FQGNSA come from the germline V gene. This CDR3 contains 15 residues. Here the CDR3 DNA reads TGTGCCAGCAGCATTGGTACTGGGAGGGCCTATGAGCAGTACTTC. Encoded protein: CASSIGTGRAYEQYF. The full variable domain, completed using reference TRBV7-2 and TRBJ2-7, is GAGVSQSPSNKVTEKGKDVELRCDPISGHTALYWYRQSLGQGLEFLIYFQGNSAPDKSGLPSDRFSAERTGGSVSTLTIQRTQQEDSAVYLCASSIGTGRAYEQYFGPGTRLTVT.